One sample yielded the 18 T cell receptor beta chains listed below, sequenced in a study of T cells in Graves' hyperthyroidism and ophthalmopathy (dated by TCRdb to between 2019 and 2020). Library creation used multiplex PCR. The reads were generated on an Illumina HiSeq 2000. Amplification of TCR beta CDR3 regions was carried out from RNA transcripts. A first-round RT-PCR of the TCR CDR3 used the HTBI primer set with the Qiagen OneStep RT-PCR kit. The public reads were reprocessed in TCRdb via fastp at Q25 and MiXCR, keeping in-frame beta chains. Under each unique CDR3 protein, matching rows form one entry showing the most common genes and DNA. This sample has around 700,000 distinct CDR3 sequences in its table, and about a third of those were observed once. Approximately 31% of the sample lies in the top ten. Specimen: blood. All receptors come from a woman aged 40 to 49 with Graves' hyperthyroidism.

The genes are TRBV30 and TRBJ2-7; D is unclear. Germline V gene lookup returns CDR1 GTSNPN and CDR2 SVGIG (reference sequence). V gave up 2 bases and J gave up 1 base, with 9 bases separating them. This CDR3 has 13 amino acids. CDR3 region: CAWSHSRSYEQYF. CDR3 coding DNA: TGTGCCTGGAGTCACAGTCGTTCCTACGAGCAGTACTTC.

This clonotype occurred a few times. The V call is TRBV6-2 or TRBV6-3, the J call TRBJ1-5, with D perhaps matching TRBD1 (5 bases). Germline V gene sequence: CDR1 MNHEY, CDR2 SVGEGT. V gave up 0 bases and J gave up 3 bases, with 12 bases separating them. CDR3 length: 16 residues. Here the CDR3 DNA reads TGTGCCAGCAGTTACTCGGCGGGGCATTTCAATCAGCCCCAGCATTTT. Translating it yields CASSYSAGHFNQPQHF.

This chain joins TRBV7-3 and TRBJ2-7; no definite D call. The germline V gene encodes CDR1 SGHTA and CDR2 FQGTGA. V lost 11 bases, J lost 4 bases, and 15 bases lay in between. The CDR3 covers 12 residues. CDR3 in DNA: TGTGCCTGGAGTGATTTGGGGTACGAGCAGTACTTC. Protein sequence: CAWSDLGYEQYF.

Turning to this clonotype: A read error may be the cause here, since a much bigger clone is one base away. The chain combines TRBV12-3 or TRBV12-4 with TRBJ2-5; perhaps TRBD1 as D (5 bases). The CDR3 covers 13 residues. V was clipped by 3 bases and J by 6 bases, with 11 bases between them. Written as DNA, the CDR3 is TGTGCCAGCAGTTTCCAGGGTTGGAAGACCCAGTACTTC. This gives the protein CASSFQGWKTQYF.

There are many counts of this clonotype. The rearrangement joins TRBV10-1 to TRBJ1-5; D gene uncertain. This CDR3 spans 14 amino acids. Germline-derived CDR1 and CDR2 are WNHNN and SYGVQD (reference sequence). Trimming left V 2 bases short and J 0 bases short, with 5 bases between. In nucleotides, the CDR3 is TGCGCCAGCAGTGAGACGGGTAGCAATCAGCCCCAGCATTTT. This encodes CASSETGSNQPQHF.

This clonotype has more than one count but fewer than ten. The gene calls are TRBV11-2 and TRBJ1-3, with D possibly being TRBD1 (5 bases). V lost 2 bases and J 0 bases, leaving 14 bases between the germline ends. This CDR3 is 17 amino acids long. Germline V gene sequence: CDR1 SGHAT, CDR2 FQNNGV. The CDR3 DNA reads as TGTGCCAGCAGCTTAACGCCCGCAGGGTTCTCTGGAAACACCATATATTTT. Protein: CASSLTPAGFSGNTIYF.

This clonotype was observed many times. The V gene is TRBV20-1, the J gene TRBJ1-6; D gene uncertain. CDR1 DFQATT and CDR2 SNEGSKA come from the germline V gene (reference sequence). This CDR3 has 14 residues. Trimming left V 3 bases short and J 5 bases short, with 11 bases between. The DNA for the CDR3 is TGCAGTGCTAGGCCTGGCAGTCATAATTCACCCCTCCACTTT. Protein product: CSARPGSHNSPLHF.

Ten or more counts support this clonotype. The germline gene is not matched at one end of the junction; a read error may be the cause. The chain combines TRBV25-1 with TRBJ1-3; weak D call: TRBD1 (5 bases). The CDR3 consists of 15 residues. CDR1 is MGHDK, CDR2 SYGVNS, per germline. CDR3 in DNA: TGTGCCAGCAGTGACGCAGGGCACCCTGGGAACACCATATATTTT. It is translated as CASSDAGHPGNTIYF.

This chain uses TRBV7-6 with TRBJ2-1; no clear D. V gave up 6 bases and J gave up 5 bases, with 11 bases separating them. This CDR3 region has 13 residues. Germline CDR1 and CDR2: SGHVS and FNYEAQ. This CDR3 is CASSLRGNNEQFF. Written as DNA, the CDR3 is TGTGCCAGCAGTTTACGAGGAAACAATGAGCAGTTCTTC. The variable domain in full, with the rest retrieved from reference TRBV7-6 and TRBJ2-1, is GAGVSQSPRYKVTKRGQDVALRCDPISGHVSLYWYRQALGQGPEFLTYFNYEAQQDKSGLPNDRFSAERPEGSISTLTIQRTEQRDSAMYRCASSLRGNNEQFFGPGTRLTVL.

This clonotype was recorded many times. The genes are TRBV7-9 and TRBJ2-5; D is possibly TRBD2 (6 bases). The CDR3 spans 13 residues. CDR1 is SEHNR and CDR2 is FQNEAQ in the germline V gene (reference sequence). The V end was cut by 1 base, the J end by 4 bases, with 7 bases between. The CDR3 coding sequence is TGTGCCAGCAGCTTAGACGGGGGAGAGACCCAGTACTTC. Its protein product is CASSLDGGETQYF.

On this clonotype: Lacking the conserved final phenylalanine or tryptophan, this CDR3 likely reflects a read error. The J gene is TRBJ1-4, the V gene TRBV12-3 or TRBV12-4; D is uncertain. Trimming removed 5 bases at V and 5 bases at J, with 12 bases between. The CDR3 consists of 14 residues. CDR3 coding DNA: TGTGCCAGCAGTGGGATGGCTCGGAATGAAAAACTGTTTCTT. It translates to CASSGMARNEKLFL.

This clonotype has at least ten counts. The J gene is TRBJ2-3, the V gene TRBV9; TRBD1 agrees at 9 bases. V lost 0 bases and J lost 4; bases outside the gene matches: 6. Germline-derived CDR1 and CDR2 are SGDLS and YYNGEE. The CDR3 spans 16 residues. The CDR3 loop reads CASSVDFGTGSDTQYF. The CDR3 DNA is TGTGCCAGCAGCGTAGATTTTGGGACAGGGTCAGATACGCAGTATTTT.

This clonotype has more than one count but fewer than ten. The chain recombines TRBV2 with TRBJ1-5, with D unclear. The CDR3 has 13 residues. V was trimmed by 8 bases and J by 6 bases, leaving 14 bases between them. Germline CDR1 SNHLY, CDR2 FYNNEI. The CDR3 DNA follows: TGTGCCAGCGGTAGGGTGAATGTTCAGCCCCAGCATTTT. Its translation: CASGRVNVQPQHF.

This clonotype occurred many times. V is TRBV7-9 and J is TRBJ2-5; 15 positions match TRBD2. The CDR3 runs to 18 residues. J lost 7 bases, V lost 5 bases, and 14 bases had no gene match. Germline-derived CDR1 and CDR2 are SEHNR and FQNEAQ (reference sequence). CDR3 bases: TGTGCCAGCAGCCTGACCCGGACTAGCGGGGGGGAAGACGGGACCCAGTACTTC. Translation: CASSLTRTSGGEDGTQYF.

The rearrangement uses TRBV29-1 and TRBJ1-4; maybe TRBD1 (5 bases). The CDR3 length is 13 residues. Trimming took 7 bases from V and 7 from J, leaving 16 bases between them. Germline values: CDR1 SQVTM, CDR2 ANQGSEA. The CDR3 reads CSALGGVGEKLFF. CDR3 nucleotides: TGCAGCGCCCTGGGGGGGGTCGGTGAAAAACTGTTTTTT.

This clonotype was seen a handful of times. This chain connects TRBV10-3 to TRBJ2-2; 9 bases align to TRBD2. V shed 8 bases, J shed 4 bases, and the junction held 2 bases outside the gene matches. Germline values: CDR1 ENHRY, CDR2 SYGVKD. There are 13 residues in the CDR3. This chain's CDR3 is CAIRTSATGELFF. The CDR3 DNA reads as TGTGCCATCCGGACTAGCGCCACCGGGGAGCTGTTTTTT.

The CDR3 loop is CATSRVDRGSGNTIYF. Written as DNA, the CDR3 is TGTGCCACCAGCAGAGTAGACAGGGGCTCTGGAAACACCATATATTTT. The J gene is TRBJ1-3, the V gene TRBV15; 8 bases are a match to TRBD1. The length of the CDR3 is 16 residues. Germline CDR1 is LNHNV and CDR2 is YYDKDF (reference sequence). The trim removed 1 base at V and 0 bases at J, leaving 2 bases unmatched.

As to this clonotype: This could be a read error, since a much larger clone is one nucleotide away. The V call is TRBV19, the J call TRBJ1-4; tentatively, D is TRBD1 (6 bases). CDR1 is LNHDA, CDR2 SQIVND, per germline (reference sequence). Between the trimmed V and J ends, which lost 7 bases and 3 bases, there was a span of 12 bases. This CDR3 region has 14 residues. The CDR3 coding sequence is TGTGCCAGTACTTGGACAGCATCTAATGAAAAACTGTTTTTT. This gives the protein CASTWTASNEKLFF.